Listed here is a single T cell receptor (beta chain). Its antigen is unidentified. The data belong to a study of graft-versus-host responses after intestinal transplantation. The wider study: Those transplanted obtained multivisceral, liver-intestinal, or isolated intestinal grafts.

Study-wide findings and caveats: Early after transplant, HvG declines were associated with peak levels of circulating GvH clones. GvH clones detected in recipient marrow included some appearing first in ileum or blood.

J was trimmed by 6 bases and V by 5 bases; bases with no gene match: 5. CDR3 length equals 14 residues. In germline, CDR1 is SEHNR, CDR2 FQNEAQ (reference sequence). Libraries were prepared by immunoSEQ multiplex PCR; TCRdb keeps only in-frame clonotypes and omits some of them. The sample lists around 18,000 clones, over 75% occurring once. This specimen consisted of PBMCs, obtained 14 days after transplant. The rearrangement joins TRBV7-9 to TRBJ2-3; 10 bases line up with TRBD2. The source of this sequence is a human patient who received an intestinal transplant, so some T cells may come from the graft donor. In nucleotides, the CDR3 is TGTGCCAGCAGCCTCGAACTAGCGGGGGATACGCAGTATTTT. This gives the protein CASSLELAGDTQYF. Based on the CDR3 plus reference TRBV7-9 and TRBJ2-3, the full variable domain is DTGVSQNPRHKITKRGQNVTFRCDPISEHNRLYWYRQTLGQGPEFLTYFQNEAQLEKSRLLSDRFSAERPKGSFSTLEIQRTEQGDSAMYLCASSLELAGDTQYFGPGTRLTVL.